The 17 T cell receptor beta chains in this list originate from one sample, sequenced in a study of T cell repertoires in cytomegalovirus infection (dated by TCRdb to the late 2010s). The sample was run on an Illumina HiSeq 1500. TCRdb redid the processing of the public reads, applying fastp at Q25 and MiXCR, and retained in-frame beta chains. Identical CDR3 proteins give one entry, which carries the most common genes and DNA. Present in this sample are just under 550,000 distinct CDR3 sequences, approximately 26% of which were seen just once. About 13% of the sample lies in the top ten. The sample comprised PBMCs. The receptor source for this set is a human donor in good health (CMV status not recorded). Some clones in this sample may be carry-over from other donors' samples.

The V call is TRBV19, the J call TRBJ1-1; D is unresolved. Per germline, CDR1 LNHDA and CDR2 SQIVND (reference sequence). CDR3 length equals 14 residues. With 5 bases removed from V and 5 bases from J, the gap between germline ends came to 15 bases. This chain's CDR3 is CASSPEAADTEAFF. The CDR3 nucleotides read TGTGCCAGTAGTCCGGAGGCGGCAGATACTGAAGCTTTCTTT. Full variable domain (outside the CDR3, taken from reference TRBV19 and TRBJ1-1): DGGITQSPKYLFRKEGQNVTLSCEQNLNHDAMYWYRQDPGQGLRLIYYSQIVNDFQKGDIAEGYSVSREKKESFPLTVTSAQKNPTAFYLCASSPEAADTEAFFGQGTRLTVV.

The chain links TRBV20-1 to TRBJ1-1, with 9 positions matching TRBD1. Germline V CDR1 and CDR2: DFQATT, SNEGSKA (reference sequence). Losses at the gene ends were 6 bases for V and 5 bases for J; bases not matched to a gene: 7. The CDR3 has 13 residues. CDR3 bases: TGCAGTGCCAAGCGGGACAGGGTAACTGAAGCTTTCTTT. Translating it yields CSAKRDRVTEAFF.

This clonotype turned up a few times. The V and J genes are TRBV7-3 and TRBJ2-1; 8 bases map to TRBD2. Germline CDR1 is SGHTA and CDR2 is FQGTGA. This CDR3 is 15 amino acids long. J lost 2 bases, V lost 2 bases, and 2 bases had no gene match. The CDR3 DNA is TGTGCCAGCAGCTTACAGGGACTAGCCTACAATGAGCAGTTCTTC. Protein: CASSLQGLAYNEQFF.

This clonotype was detected a few times. The chain links TRBV20-1 to TRBJ2-1; 11 nucleotides line up with TRBD2. This CDR3 has 17 amino acids. The ends lost 2 bases at V and 4 bases at J; junction bases unmatched: 10. Germline V gene lookup returns CDR1 DFQATT and CDR2 SNEGSKA (reference sequence). The CDR3 DNA reads as TGCAGTGCTAGAAAAGCCGGGACTAGCGGTCTATACAATGAGCAGTTCTTC. It encodes CSARKAGTSGLYNEQFF.

CDR3 bases: TGTGCCAGCAGTCCGGGGACGGAGTTCAACACCGGGGAGCTGTTTTTT. Amino acids: CASSPGTEFNTGELFF. The chain links TRBV12-3 or TRBV12-4 to TRBJ2-2, with D tentatively TRBD1 or TRBD2 (5 bases each). The germline V and J ends were trimmed by 5 bases and 2 bases, with 15 bases remaining between them. The CDR3 contains 16 residues.

This clonotype was picked up a small number of times. The CDR3 reads CASSPFFTGELFF. The CDR3 DNA follows: TGTGCCAGCAGCCCCTTTTTCACCGGGGAGCTGTTTTTT. V is TRBV7-2 and J is TRBJ2-2, with no clear D. Per the germline V gene, CDR1 is SGHTA and CDR2 is FQGNSA. CDR3 length equals 13 residues. V lost 5 bases to trimming and J lost 4 bases, with 8 bases between them.

This clonotype was seen a few times. The chain is built from TRBV18 and TRBJ1-2; D possibly corresponds to TRBD1 (5 bases). Germline V lookup: CDR1 KGHSH, CDR2 LQKENI. This CDR3 has 13 amino acids. The V gene lost 5 bases and the J gene lost 2 bases, with 9 bases spanning the gap. The CDR3 nucleotides read TGTGCCAGCTCAGAACAGGAGAACTATGGCTACACCTTC. It is translated as CASSEQENYGYTF. Filled out from reference TRBV18 and TRBJ1-2, the complete variable domain reads NAGVMQNPRHLVRRRGQEARLRCSPMKGHSHVYWYRQLPEEGLKFMVYLQKENIIDESGMPKERFSAEFPKEGPSILRIQQVVRGDSAAYFCASSEQENYGYTFGSGTRLTVV.

The chain employs TRBV2 and TRBJ1-4; D call uncertain. This CDR3 is 15 amino acids long. V lost 3 bases and J lost 3, with 11 bases in between. CDR1 is SNHLY and CDR2 is FYNNEI in the germline V gene. CDR3 sequence (DNA): TGTGCCAGCAGTGATGTCGGGGTCCCTAATGAAAAACTGTTTTTT. Residues: CASSDVGVPNEKLFF.

This clonotype was counted at least ten times. The chain joins TRBV7-6 to TRBJ2-3; unclear D gene. The CDR3 spans 13 residues. Between the trimmed V and J ends, which lost 2 bases and 1 base, there was a span of 4 bases. The germline gives CDR1 SGHVS, CDR2 FNYEAQ. CDR3 DNA: TGTGCCAGCAGCTTACTGCGCACAGATACGCAGTATTTT. Translated, it gives CASSLLRTDTQYF.

This clonotype came up a few times. The chain joins TRBV19 to TRBJ1-5; D gene ambiguous. This CDR3 spans 13 amino acids. Germline loops: CDR1 LNHDA, CDR2 SQIVND (reference sequence). Trimming stripped 11 bases from V and 0 bases from J, with 11 bases between. CDR3 in amino acids: CAVSPFSNQPQHF. The CDR3 nucleotides read TGTGCCGTCTCACCGTTTAGCAATCAGCCCCAGCATTTT.

The J gene is TRBJ1-4, the V gene TRBV7-8; D not certain. The V and J ends lost 5 bases and 8 bases respectively, with 21 bases between them. The CDR3 covers 16 residues. The V gene's germline CDR1 is SGHVS and CDR2 FQNEAQ. The CDR3 nucleotides are TGTGCCAGCAGCGGACCCCCTGGAGGTATCCACGAAAAACTGTTTTTT. It translates to CASSGPPGGIHEKLFF.

This rearrangement joins TRBV18 to TRBJ2-5, with TRBD2 matching over 11 bases. This CDR3 is built from 17 residues. The V segment lost 6 bases and the J segment 3 bases; nucleotides outside the gene matches: 12. Germline-derived CDR1 and CDR2 are KGHSH and LQKENI. The CDR3 sequence is CASSPSAGLAGKETQYF. The DNA for the CDR3 is TGTGCCAGCTCCCCCTCTGCTGGACTAGCGGGCAAAGAGACCCAGTACTTC.

V and J are TRBV12-5 and TRBJ1-1; D ambiguous. Trimming cost V 6 bases and J 3 bases, with 11 bases left between them. The length of the CDR3 is 13 residues. CDR1 and CDR2 from the germline V gene are LGHNT and FRNRAP. CDR3 DNA: TGTGCTAGTGGACTCAGAGACCACACTGAAGCTTTCTTT. Amino acids: CASGLRDHTEAFF. The variable domain in full, completed from reference TRBV12-5 and TRBJ1-1, reads DARVTQTPRHKVTEMGQEVTMRCQPILGHNTVFWYRQTMMQGLELLAYFRNRAPLDDSGMPKDRFSAEMPDATLATLKIQPSEPRDSAVYFCASGLRDHTEAFFGQGTRLTVV.

This rearrangement joins TRBV9 to TRBJ2-1, with TRBD1 matching over 7 bases. Germline V gene sequence: CDR1 SGDLS, CDR2 YYNGEE. V lost 3 bases, J lost 8 bases, and 2 bases stayed unmatched. This CDR3 contains 12 residues. The CDR3 region has the DNA TGTGCCAGCAGCGGACAGGGCGATGAGCAGTTCTTC. Translation: CASSGQGDEQFF. The variable domain in full, completed from reference TRBV9 and TRBJ2-1, reads DSGVTQTPKHLITATGQRVTLRCSPRSGDLSVYWYQQSLDQGLQFLIQYYNGEERAKGNILERFSAQQFPDLHSELNLSSLELGDSALYFCASSGQGDEQFFGPGTRLTVL.

The table lists this clonotype with many counts. The chain combines TRBV7-2 with TRBJ2-1; 14 bases line up with TRBD2. V was clipped by 6 bases and J by 10 bases; unmatched bases: 8. This CDR3 spans 15 amino acids. CDR1 and CDR2 from the germline V gene are SGHTA and FQGNSA. CDR3 sequence (DNA): TGTGCCAGCAGACCACCGGGACTAGCGGGAGTGGAGCAGTTCTTC. This sequence encodes CASRPPGLAGVEQFF.

The chain joins TRBV12-3 or TRBV12-4 to TRBJ1-2; no clear D. V dropped 7 bases and J dropped 3 bases, with 9 bases sitting between them. The CDR3 is 12 amino acids. CDR3 DNA: TGTGCCAGCATTCGGCAAGACTATGGCTACACCTTC. Encoded protein: CASIRQDYGYTF.

V gene TRBV20-1 combines with J gene TRBJ2-1, with 12 bases aligning to TRBD2. The CDR3 extends over 15 amino acids. Germline CDR1 DFQATT, CDR2 SNEGSKA (reference sequence). The ends lost 6 bases at V and 5 bases at J; junction bases unmatched: 8. The CDR3 nucleotides are TGCAGTGCCAGCCAACTAGCGGGAGGAAACAATGAGCAGTTCTTC. Its translation is CSASQLAGGNNEQFF.